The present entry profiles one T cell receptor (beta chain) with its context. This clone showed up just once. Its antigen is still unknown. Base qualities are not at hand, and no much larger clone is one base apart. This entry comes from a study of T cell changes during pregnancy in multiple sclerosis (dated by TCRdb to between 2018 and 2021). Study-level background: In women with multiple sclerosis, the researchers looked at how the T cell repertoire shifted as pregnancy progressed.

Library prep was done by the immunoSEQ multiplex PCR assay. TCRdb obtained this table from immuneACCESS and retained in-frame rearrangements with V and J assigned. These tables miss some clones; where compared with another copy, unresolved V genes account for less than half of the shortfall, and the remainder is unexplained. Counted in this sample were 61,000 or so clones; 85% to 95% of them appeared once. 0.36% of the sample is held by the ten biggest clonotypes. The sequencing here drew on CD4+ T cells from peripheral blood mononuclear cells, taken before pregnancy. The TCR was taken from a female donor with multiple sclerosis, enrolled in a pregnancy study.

CDR3 sequence: CASSLGTSGIYEQYF. The sequence in DNA is TGTGCCAGCAGCCTTGGGACTAGCGGTATATACGAGCAGTACTTC. The chain is assembled from TRBV14 and TRBJ2-7; TRBD2 matches 11 bases in the middle. Clipping removes 4 bases from V and 4 bases from J, with 6 as the unmatched junction base count. From the germline V gene, CDR1 is SGHDN and CDR2 is FVKESK. The CDR3 covers 15 residues, taking in both the cysteine and the phenylalanine. Here the CDR3 DNA is all that survives: 45 bases in frame from base 1.